The T cell receptor (beta chain) described here comes from a study of cytomegalovirus exposure and HLA in healthy donors. Both 60 Vbeta primers and 13 Jbeta primers went into the PCR. Assay used: immunoSEQ multiplex PCR; TCRdb lists only in-frame clones, some missing. The sample includes fewer than 200,000 clones, 70% to 85% of them seen just once. This clone was counted between two and nine times. CDR3 size: 13 residues. V dropped 5 bases and J dropped 5 bases, with 12 bases sitting between them. CDR1 SGHTA and CDR2 FQGTGA come from the germline V gene. V is TRBV7-3 and J is TRBJ1-1, with no clear D. The sequence was obtained from a young man in good health and CMV-seropositive. Source material: PBMCs. The CDR3 is CASSGVEGTEAFF. DNA for the CDR3: TGTGCCAGCAGCGGGGTGGAGGGTACTGAAGCTTTCTTT.